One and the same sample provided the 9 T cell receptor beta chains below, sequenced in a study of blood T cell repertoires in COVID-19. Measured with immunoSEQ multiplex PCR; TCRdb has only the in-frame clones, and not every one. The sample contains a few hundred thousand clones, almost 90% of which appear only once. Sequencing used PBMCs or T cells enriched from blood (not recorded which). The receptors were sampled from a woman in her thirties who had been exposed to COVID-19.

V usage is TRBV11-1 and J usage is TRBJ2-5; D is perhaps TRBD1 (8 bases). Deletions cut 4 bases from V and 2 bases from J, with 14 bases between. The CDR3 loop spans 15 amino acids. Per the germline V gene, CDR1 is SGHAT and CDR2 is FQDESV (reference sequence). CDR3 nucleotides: TGTGCCAGCAGCTGGGCACAGGGGGGGCAAGAGACCCAGTACTTC. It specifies CASSWAQGGQETQYF.

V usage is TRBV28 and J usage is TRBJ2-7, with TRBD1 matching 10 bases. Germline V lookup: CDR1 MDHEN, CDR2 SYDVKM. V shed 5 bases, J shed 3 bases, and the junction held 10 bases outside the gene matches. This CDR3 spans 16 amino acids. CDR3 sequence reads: CASSAASGTGDYEQYF. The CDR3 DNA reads TGTGCCAGCAGTGCCGCCTCCGGGACAGGGGACTACGAGCAGTACTTC.

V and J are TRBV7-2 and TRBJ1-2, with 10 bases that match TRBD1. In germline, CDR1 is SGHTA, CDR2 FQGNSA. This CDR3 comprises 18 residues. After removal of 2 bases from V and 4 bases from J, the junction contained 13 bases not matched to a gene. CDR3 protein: CASSLLAPRQGAAYGYTF. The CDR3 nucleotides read TGTGCCAGCAGCTTATTAGCCCCCCGACAGGGGGCGGCCTATGGCTACACCTTC. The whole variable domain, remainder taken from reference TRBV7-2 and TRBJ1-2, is GAGVSQSPSNKVTEKGKDVELRCDPISGHTALYWYRQSLGQGLEFLIYFQGNSAPDKSGLPSDRFSAERTGGSVSTLTIQRTQQEDSAVYLCASSLLAPRQGAAYGYTFGSGTRLTVV.

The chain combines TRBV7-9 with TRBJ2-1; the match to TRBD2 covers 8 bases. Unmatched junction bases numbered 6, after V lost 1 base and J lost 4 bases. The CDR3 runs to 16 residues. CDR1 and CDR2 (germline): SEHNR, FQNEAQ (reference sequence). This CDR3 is CASSLGSGSGYNEQFF. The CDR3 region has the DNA TGTGCCAGCAGCTTAGGGAGCGGGAGTGGATACAATGAGCAGTTCTTC.

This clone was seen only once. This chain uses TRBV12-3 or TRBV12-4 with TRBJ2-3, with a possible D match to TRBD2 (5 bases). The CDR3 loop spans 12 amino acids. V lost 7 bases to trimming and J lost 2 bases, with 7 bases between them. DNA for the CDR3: TGTGCCAGCAATGACTACACAGATACGCAGTATTTT. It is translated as CASNDYTDTQYF.

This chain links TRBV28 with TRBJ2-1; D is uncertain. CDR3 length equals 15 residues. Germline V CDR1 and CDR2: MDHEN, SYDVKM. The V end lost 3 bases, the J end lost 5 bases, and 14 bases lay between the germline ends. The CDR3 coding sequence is TGTGCCAGCAGTTTGGTTGCGGCCGGAGACAATGAGCAGTTCTTC. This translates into CASSLVAAGDNEQFF.

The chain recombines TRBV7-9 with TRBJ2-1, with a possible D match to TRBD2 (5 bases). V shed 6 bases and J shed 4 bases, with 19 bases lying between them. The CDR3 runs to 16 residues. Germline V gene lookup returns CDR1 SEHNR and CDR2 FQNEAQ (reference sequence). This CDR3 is CASSPTRVALYNEQFF. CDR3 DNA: TGTGCCAGCAGTCCCACGAGAGTAGCGTTGTACAATGAGCAGTTCTTC.

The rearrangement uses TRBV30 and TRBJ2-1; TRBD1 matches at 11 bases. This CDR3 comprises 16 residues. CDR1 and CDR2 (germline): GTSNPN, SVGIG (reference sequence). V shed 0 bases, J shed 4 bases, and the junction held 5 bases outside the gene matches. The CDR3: CAWSVGQGAWYNEQFF. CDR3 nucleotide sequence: TGTGCCTGGAGTGTAGGACAGGGGGCTTGGTACAATGAGCAGTTCTTC.

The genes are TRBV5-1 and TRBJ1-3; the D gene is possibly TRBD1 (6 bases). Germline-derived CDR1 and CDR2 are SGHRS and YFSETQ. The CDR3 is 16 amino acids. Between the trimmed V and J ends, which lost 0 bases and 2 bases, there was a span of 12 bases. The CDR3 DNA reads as TGCGCCAGCAGCTTGGAGGCAGGGGCTACTGGAAACACCATATATTTT. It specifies CASSLEAGATGNTIYF.